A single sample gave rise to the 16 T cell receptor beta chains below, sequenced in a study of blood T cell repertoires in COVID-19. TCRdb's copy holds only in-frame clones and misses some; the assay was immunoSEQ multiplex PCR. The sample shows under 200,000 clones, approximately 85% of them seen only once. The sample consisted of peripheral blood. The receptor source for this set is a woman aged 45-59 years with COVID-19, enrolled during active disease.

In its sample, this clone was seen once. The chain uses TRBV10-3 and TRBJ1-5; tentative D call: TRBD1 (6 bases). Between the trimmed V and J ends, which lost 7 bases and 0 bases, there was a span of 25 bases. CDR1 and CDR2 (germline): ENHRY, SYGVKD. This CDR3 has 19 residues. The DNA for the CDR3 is TGTGCCATCACCTCCGGGACAAGCATTCTATACTATAGCAATCAGCCCCAGCATTTT. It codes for CAITSGTSILYYSNQPQHF.

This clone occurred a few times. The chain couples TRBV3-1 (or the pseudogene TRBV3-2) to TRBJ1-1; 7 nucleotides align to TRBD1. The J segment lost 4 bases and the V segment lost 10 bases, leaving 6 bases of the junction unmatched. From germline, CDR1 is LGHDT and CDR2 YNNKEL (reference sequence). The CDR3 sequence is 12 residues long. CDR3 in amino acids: CATASGGTEAFF. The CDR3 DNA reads TGTGCCACCGCGTCAGGGGGCACTGAAGCTTTCTTT.

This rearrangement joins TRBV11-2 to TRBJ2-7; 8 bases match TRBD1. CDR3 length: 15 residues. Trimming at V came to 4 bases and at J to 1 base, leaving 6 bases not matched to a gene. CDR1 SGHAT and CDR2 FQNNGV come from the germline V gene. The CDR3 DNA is TGTGCCAGCAGCTCAGGACAGGGTTGGTCCTACGAGCAGTACTTC. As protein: CASSSGQGWSYEQYF.

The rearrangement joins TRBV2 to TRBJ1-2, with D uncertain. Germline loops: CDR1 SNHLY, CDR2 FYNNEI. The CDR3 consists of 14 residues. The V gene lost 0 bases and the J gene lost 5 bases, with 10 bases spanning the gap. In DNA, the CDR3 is TGTGCCAGCAGTGAAGCGCCGCAGGCGTATGGCTACACCTTC. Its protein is CASSEAPQAYGYTF. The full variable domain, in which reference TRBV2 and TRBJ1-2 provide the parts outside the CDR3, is EPEVTQTPSHQVTQMGQEVILRCVPISNHLYFYWYRQILGQKVEFLVSFYNNEISEKSEIFDDQFSVERPDGSNFTLKIRSTKLEDSAMYFCASSEAPQAYGYTFGSGTRLTVV.

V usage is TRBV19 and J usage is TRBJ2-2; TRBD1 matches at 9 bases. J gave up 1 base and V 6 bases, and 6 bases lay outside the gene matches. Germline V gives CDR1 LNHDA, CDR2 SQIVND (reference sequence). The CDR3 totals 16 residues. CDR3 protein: CASSKYRGQNTGELFF. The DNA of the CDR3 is TGTGCCAGTAGCAAATACAGGGGGCAGAACACCGGGGAGCTGTTTTTT.

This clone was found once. The CDR3 DNA reads as TGTGCCATCAGTGCCCTCACAGGGGACAATTCACCCCTCCACTTT. Its translation: CAISALTGDNSPLHF. The gene calls are TRBV10-3 and TRBJ1-6; 7 bases agree with TRBD1. The germline V gene encodes CDR1 ENHRY and CDR2 SYGVKD. V trimming: 4 bases; J trimming: 7 bases; junction bases outside the gene matches: 7. The CDR3 has 15 amino acids.

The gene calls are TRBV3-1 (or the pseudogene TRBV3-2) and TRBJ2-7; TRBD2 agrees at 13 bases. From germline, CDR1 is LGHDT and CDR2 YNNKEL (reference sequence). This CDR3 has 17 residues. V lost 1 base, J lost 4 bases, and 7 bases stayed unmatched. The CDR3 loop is CASSQGTSGGFGYEQYF. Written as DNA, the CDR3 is TGTGCCAGCAGCCAAGGGACTAGCGGGGGTTTTGGGTACGAGCAGTACTTC.

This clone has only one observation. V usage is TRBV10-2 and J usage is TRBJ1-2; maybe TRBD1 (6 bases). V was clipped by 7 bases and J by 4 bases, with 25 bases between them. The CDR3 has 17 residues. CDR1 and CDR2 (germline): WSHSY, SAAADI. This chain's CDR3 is CASTGTIRGWKFYGYTF. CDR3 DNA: TGCGCCAGCACCGGTACCATAAGGGGGTGGAAATTCTATGGCTACACCTTC.

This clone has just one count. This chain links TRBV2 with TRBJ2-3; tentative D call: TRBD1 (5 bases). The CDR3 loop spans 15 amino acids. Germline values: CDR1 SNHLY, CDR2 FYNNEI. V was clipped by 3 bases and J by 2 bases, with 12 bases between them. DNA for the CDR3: TGTGCCAGCAGTGATAGGGGTCGAAACACAGATACGCAGTATTTT. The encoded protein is CASSDRGRNTDTQYF.

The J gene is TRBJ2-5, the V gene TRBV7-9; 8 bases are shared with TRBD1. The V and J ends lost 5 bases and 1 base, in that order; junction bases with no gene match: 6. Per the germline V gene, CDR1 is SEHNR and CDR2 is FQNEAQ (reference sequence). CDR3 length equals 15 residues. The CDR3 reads CASSRQGLFQETQYF. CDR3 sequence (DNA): TGTGCCAGCAGCCGACAGGGGCTCTTCCAAGAGACCCAGTACTTC.

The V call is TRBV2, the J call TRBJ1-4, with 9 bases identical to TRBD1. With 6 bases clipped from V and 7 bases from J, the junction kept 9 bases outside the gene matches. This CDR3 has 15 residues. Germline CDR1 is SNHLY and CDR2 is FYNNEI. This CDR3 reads CASSGQRTGVEKLFF. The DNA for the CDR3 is TGTGCCAGCAGCGGCCAGAGGACAGGGGTTGAAAAACTGTTTTTT.

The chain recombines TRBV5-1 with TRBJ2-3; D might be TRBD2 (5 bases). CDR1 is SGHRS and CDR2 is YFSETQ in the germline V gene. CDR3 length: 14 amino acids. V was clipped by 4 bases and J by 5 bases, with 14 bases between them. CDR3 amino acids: CASSPPSGGDTQYF. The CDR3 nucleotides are TGCGCCAGCAGCCCCCCCAGCGGAGGAGATACGCAGTATTTT.

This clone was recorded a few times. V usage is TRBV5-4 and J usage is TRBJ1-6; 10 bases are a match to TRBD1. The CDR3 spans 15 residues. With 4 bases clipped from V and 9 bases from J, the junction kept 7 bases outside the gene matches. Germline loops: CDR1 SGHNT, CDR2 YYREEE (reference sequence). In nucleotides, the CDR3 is TGTGCCAGCAGCCGGGACAGGGGTTCAGGTTCACCCCTCCACTTT. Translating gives CASSRDRGSGSPLHF.

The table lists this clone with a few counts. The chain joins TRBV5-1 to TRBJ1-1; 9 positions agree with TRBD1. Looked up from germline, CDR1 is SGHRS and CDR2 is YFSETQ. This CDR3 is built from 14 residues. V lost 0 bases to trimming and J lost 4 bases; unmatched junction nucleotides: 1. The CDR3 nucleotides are TGCGCCAGCAGCTTGGGGGACAGGGCCACTGAAGCTTTCTTT. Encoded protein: CASSLGDRATEAFF.

DNA for the CDR3: TGTGCCAGCTCACCTCGGACAGGGTTGGATGAAAAACTGTTTTTT. This encodes CASSPRTGLDEKLFF. This chain links TRBV18 with TRBJ1-4; TRBD1 aligns across 8 bases. The CDR3 is 15 residues long. Germline-derived CDR1 and CDR2 are KGHSH and LQKENI. After removal of 3 bases from V and 6 bases from J, the junction contained 6 bases not matched to a gene. Complete variable domain (other parts from reference TRBV18 and TRBJ1-4): NAGVMQNPRHLVRRRGQEARLRCSPMKGHSHVYWYRQLPEEGLKFMVYLQKENIIDESGMPKERFSAEFPKEGPSILRIQQVVRGDSAAYFCASSPRTGLDEKLFFGSGTQLSVL.

The CDR3 coding sequence is TGTGCCAGCAGTGACGGGGCAGAACGGTGTTACGAGCAGTACTTC. It is translated as CASSDGAERCYEQYF. The V gene is TRBV6-4, the J gene TRBJ2-7; D perhaps matches TRBD1 (5 bases). Trimming cost V 2 bases and J 4 bases, with 15 bases left between them. Germline CDR1 MRHNA, CDR2 SNTAGT. This CDR3 is 15 amino acids long.